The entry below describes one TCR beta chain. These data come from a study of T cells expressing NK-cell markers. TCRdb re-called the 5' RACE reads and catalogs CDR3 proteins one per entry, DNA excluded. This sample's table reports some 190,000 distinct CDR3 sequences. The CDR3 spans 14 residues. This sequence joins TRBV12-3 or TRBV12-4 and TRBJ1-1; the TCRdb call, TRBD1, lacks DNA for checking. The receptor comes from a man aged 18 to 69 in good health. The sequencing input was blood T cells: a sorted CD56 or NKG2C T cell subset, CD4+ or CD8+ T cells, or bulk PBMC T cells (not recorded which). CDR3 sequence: CASSALVGVTEAFF.